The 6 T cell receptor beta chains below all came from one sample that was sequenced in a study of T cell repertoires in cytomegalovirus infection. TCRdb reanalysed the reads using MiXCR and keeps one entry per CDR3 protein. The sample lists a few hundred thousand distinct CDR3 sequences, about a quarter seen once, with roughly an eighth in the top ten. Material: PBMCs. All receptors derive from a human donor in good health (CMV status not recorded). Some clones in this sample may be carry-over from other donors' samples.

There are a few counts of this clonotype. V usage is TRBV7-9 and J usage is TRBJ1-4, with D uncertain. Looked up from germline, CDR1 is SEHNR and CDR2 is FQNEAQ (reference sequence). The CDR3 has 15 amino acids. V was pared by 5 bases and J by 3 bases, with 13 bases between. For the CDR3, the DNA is TGTGCCAGCAGCCGCTCTGGTGGGTCTAATGAAAAACTGTTTTTT. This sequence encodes CASSRSGGSNEKLFF.

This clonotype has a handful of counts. CDR3 bases: TGTGCCAGCAGCTTAGTGGCGGGGGTGGCCTACAATGAGCAGTTCTTC. This gives the protein CASSLVAGVAYNEQFF. The chain carries TRBV7-2 and TRBJ2-1; TRBD2 matches 7 bases. The germline CDR1 and CDR2 sequences are SGHTA and FQGNSA. V was clipped by 1 base and J by 2 bases; unmatched bases: 5. CDR3 length equals 16 residues. Full variable domain (remainder filled in from reference TRBV7-2 and TRBJ2-1): GAGVSQSPSNKVTEKGKDVELRCDPISGHTALYWYRQSLGQGLEFLIYFQGNSAPDKSGLPSDRFSAERTGGSVSTLTIQRTQQEDSAVYLCASSLVAGVAYNEQFFGPGTRLTVL.

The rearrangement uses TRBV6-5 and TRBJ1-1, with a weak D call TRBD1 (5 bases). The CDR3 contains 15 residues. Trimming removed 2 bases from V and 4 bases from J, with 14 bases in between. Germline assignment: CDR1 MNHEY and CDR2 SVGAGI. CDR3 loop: CASSYDRADRTEAFF. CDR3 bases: TGTGCCAGCAGTTACGACAGAGCCGACCGCACTGAAGCTTTCTTT.

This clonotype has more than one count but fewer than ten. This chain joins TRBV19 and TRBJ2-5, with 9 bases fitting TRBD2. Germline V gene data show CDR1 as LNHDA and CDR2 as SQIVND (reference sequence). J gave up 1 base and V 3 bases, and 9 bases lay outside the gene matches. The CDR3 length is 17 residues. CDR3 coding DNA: TGTGCCAGTAGTATCAAGCTGGGACTAGCAGTCCAAGAGACCCAGTACTTC. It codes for CASSIKLGLAVQETQYF.

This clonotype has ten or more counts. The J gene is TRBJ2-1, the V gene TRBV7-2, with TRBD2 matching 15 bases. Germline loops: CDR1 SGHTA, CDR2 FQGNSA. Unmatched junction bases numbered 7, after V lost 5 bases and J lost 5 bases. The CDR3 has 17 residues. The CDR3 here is CASSRTSGRAFDNEQFF. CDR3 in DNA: TGTGCCAGCAGCAGGACTAGCGGGAGGGCATTTGACAATGAGCAGTTCTTC.

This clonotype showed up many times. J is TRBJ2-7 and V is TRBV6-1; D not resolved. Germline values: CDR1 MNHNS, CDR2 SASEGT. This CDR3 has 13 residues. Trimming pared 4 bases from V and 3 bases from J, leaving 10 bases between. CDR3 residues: CASSGQDYYEQYF. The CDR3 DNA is TGTGCCAGCAGTGGCCAGGATTACTACGAGCAGTACTTC.